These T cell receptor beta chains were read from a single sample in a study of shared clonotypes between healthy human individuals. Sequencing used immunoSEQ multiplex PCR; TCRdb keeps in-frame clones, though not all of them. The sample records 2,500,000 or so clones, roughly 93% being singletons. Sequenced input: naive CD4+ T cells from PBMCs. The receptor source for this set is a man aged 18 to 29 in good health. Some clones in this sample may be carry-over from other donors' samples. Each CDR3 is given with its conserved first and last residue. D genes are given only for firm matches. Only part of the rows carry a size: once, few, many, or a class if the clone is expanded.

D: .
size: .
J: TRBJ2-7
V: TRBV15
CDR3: CATSARSYEQYF
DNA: TGTGCCACCAGTGCCCGGTCCTACGAGCAGTACTTC

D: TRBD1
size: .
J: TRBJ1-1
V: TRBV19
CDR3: CASSMIGTGDTEAFF
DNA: TGTGCCAGTAGTATGATCGGGACAGGAGACACTGAAGCTTTCTTT

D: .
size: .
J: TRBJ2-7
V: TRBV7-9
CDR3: CASSNFRDTAYEQYF
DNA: TGTGCCAGCAGCAATTTCCGGGACACAGCCTACGAGCAGTACTTC

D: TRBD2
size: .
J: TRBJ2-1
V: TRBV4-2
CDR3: CASSQAGREGNEQFF
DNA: TGTGCCAGCAGCCAAGCGGGGCGGGAGGGTAATGAGCAGTTCTTC

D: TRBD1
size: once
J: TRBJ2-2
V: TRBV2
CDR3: CASSGQGRRTGELFF
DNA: TGTGCCAGCAGTGGACAGGGGAGGCGAACCGGGGAGCTGTTTTTT

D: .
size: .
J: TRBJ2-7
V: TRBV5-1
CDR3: CASRGGAGTYEQYF
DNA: TGCGCCAGCAGGGGTGGGGCAGGGACGTACGAGCAGTACTTC

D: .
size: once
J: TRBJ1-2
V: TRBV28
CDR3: CASSLTGTLYGYTF
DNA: TGTGCCAGCAGTTTAACCGGGACCCTATATGGCTACACCTTC

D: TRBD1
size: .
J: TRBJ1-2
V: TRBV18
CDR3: CASAGQGSYGYTF
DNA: TGTGCCAGCGCCGGACAGGGTTCGTATGGCTACACCTTC

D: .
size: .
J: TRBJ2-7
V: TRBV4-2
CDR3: CASSQEVSAGSHEQYF
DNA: TGTGCCAGCAGCCAAGAAGTTAGCGCGGGATCGCACGAGCAGTACTTC

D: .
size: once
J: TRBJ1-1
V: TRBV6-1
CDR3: CASSAKTGNTEAFF
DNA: TGTGCCAGCAGTGCCAAGACAGGGAACACTGAAGCTTTCTTT

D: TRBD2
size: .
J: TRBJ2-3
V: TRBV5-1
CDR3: CASSRLAGGTDTQYF
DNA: TGCGCCAGCAGCCGTCTAGCGGGAGGCACAGATACGCAGTATTTT

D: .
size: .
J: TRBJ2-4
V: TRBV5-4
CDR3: CASSLMGAKNIQYF
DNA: TGTGCCAGCAGCTTGATGGGAGCCAAAAACATTCAGTACTTC

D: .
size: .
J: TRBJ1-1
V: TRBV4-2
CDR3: CASSQAAATEAFF
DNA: TGTGCCAGCAGCCAAGCCGCGGCCACTGAAGCTTTCTTT

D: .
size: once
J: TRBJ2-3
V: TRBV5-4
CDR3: CASSPDGVTDTQYF
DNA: TGTGCCAGCAGCCCAGATGGGGTTACAGATACGCAGTATTTT

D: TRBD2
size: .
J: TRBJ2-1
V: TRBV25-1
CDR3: CASSDAGTTNEQFF
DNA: TGTGCCAGCAGTGACGCGGGGACTACAAATGAGCAGTTCTTC

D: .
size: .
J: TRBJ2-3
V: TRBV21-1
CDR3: CASSKDGETPSQATQYF
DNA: TGTGCCAGCAGCAAAGATGGGGAGACACCCTCGCAGGCTACGCAGTATTTT

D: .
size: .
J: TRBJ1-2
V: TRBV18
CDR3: CASSPQGENGYTF
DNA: TGTGCCAGCTCACCACAGGGGGAGAATGGCTACACCTTC

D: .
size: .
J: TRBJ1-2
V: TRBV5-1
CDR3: CASTQLTGDPYGYTF
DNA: TGCGCCAGCACCCAACTCACGGGGGATCCGTATGGCTACACCTTC

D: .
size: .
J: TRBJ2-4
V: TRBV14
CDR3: CASSQLSDRAKNIQYF
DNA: TGTGCCAGCAGCCAACTTTCGGACAGAGCCAAAAACATTCAGTACTTC

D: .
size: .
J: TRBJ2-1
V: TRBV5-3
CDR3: CARSPRQTEQFF
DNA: TGTGCCAGAAGCCCCAGACAGACAGAGCAGTTCTTC

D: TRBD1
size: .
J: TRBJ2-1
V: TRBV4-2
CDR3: CASSQGQSYNEQFF
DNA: TGTGCCAGCAGCCAGGGACAGTCCTACAATGAGCAGTTCTTC

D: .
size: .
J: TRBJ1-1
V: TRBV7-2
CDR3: CASSLGSATWLGAFF
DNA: TGTGCCAGCAGCTTAGGTAGCGCGACTTGGCTCGGAGCTTTCTTT

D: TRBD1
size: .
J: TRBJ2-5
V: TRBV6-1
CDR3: CAQARDRQETQYF
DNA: TGTGCCCAGGCCCGGGACAGGCAAGAGACCCAGTACTTC

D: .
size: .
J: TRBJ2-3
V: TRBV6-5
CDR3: CASTSGVWDTQYF
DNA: TGTGCCAGCACCTCAGGGGTGTGGGATACGCAGTATTTT

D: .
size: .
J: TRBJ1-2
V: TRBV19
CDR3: CASREGSFGGYTF
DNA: TGTGCCAGTAGAGAAGGGTCGTTCGGTGGCTACACCTTC

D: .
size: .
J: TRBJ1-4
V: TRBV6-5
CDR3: CASSYAGLNEKLFF
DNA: TGTGCCAGCAGTTACGCTGGATTAAATGAAAAACTGTTTTTT

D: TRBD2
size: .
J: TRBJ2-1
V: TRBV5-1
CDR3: CASSPTTSGGYNEQFF
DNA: TGCGCCAGCAGCCCGACGACTAGCGGGGGGTACAATGAGCAGTTCTTC

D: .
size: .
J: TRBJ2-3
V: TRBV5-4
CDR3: CASSLGKGTDTQYF
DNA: TGTGCCAGCAGCTTGGGAAAGGGCACAGATACGCAGTATTTT

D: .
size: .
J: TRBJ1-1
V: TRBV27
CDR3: CASNPIQRGTEAFF
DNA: TGTGCCAGCAACCCAATACAAAGGGGAACTGAAGCTTTCTTT

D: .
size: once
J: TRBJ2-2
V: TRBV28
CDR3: CACRANTGELFF
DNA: TGTGCCTGCAGGGCGAACACCGGGGAGCTGTTTTTT

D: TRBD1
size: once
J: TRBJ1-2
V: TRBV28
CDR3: CASSKDRASGYGYTF
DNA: TGTGCCAGCAGTAAAGACAGGGCCTCTGGGTATGGCTACACCTTC

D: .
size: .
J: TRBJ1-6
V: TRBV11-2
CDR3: CASGQPNSPLHF
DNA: TGTGCCAGCGGACAGCCTAATTCACCCCTCCACTTT

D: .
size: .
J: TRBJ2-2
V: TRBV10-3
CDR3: CAIGLTGELFF
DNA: TGTGCCATCGGTCTCACCGGGGAGCTGTTTTTT

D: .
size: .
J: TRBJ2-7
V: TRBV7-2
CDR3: CASSLGQGGYEQYF
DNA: TGTGCCAGCAGCTTAGGGCAGGGTGGCTACGAGCAGTACTTC

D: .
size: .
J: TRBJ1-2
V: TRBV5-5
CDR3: CASSLGSLLSDGYTF
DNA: TGTGCCAGCAGCTTGGGGTCCCTCCTCTCGGATGGCTACACCTTC

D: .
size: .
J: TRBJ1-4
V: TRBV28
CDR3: CASSLLGAQTNEKLFF
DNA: TGTGCCAGCAGTTTATTAGGGGCCCAAACTAATGAAAAACTGTTTTTT

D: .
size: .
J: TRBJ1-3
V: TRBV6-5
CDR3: CASSQSGFSGNTIYF
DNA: TGTGCCAGCAGTCAATCAGGGTTCTCTGGAAACACCATATATTTT

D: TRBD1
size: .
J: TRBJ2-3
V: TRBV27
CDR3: CASSFNTLRTGHALHTQYF
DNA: TGTGCCAGCAGTTTTAACACCTTACGGACAGGCCACGCTTTACATACGCAGTATTTT

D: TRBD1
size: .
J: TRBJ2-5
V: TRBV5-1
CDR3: CASSLAGRAGGETQYF
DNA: TGCGCCAGCAGCTTGGCCGGAAGGGCAGGGGGAGAGACCCAGTACTTC

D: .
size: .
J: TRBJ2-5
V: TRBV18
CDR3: CASSPRDWHHLETQYF
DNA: TGTGCCAGCTCACCCCGGGACTGGCACCATTTGGAGACCCAGTACTTC

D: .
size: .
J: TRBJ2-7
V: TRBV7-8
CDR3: CASSQRRDRSYEQYF
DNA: TGTGCCAGCAGCCAAAGGAGGGACCGTTCCTACGAGCAGTACTTC

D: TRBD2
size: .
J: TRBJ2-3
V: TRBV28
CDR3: CASSPWTSGLTDTQYF
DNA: TGTGCCAGCAGTCCTTGGACTAGCGGCCTCACAGATACGCAGTATTTT

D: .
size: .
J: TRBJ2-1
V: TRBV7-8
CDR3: CASSFRQLTRIDEQFF
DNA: TGTGCCAGCAGCTTTCGACAATTGACTAGAATCGATGAGCAGTTCTTC

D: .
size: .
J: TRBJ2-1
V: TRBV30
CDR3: CAWSLLGGWGNEQFF
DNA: TGTGCCTGGAGTTTACTCGGGGGTTGGGGCAATGAGCAGTTCTTC

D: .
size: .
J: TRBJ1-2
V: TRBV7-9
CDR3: CASSLAGNRVGSYGYTF
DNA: TGTGCCAGCAGCTTAGCGGGGAACAGGGTAGGGTCCTATGGCTACACCTTC

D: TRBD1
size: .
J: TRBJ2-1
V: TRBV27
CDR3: CASRKGDRVNEQFF
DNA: TGTGCCAGCCGGAAAGGGGACAGAGTAAATGAGCAGTTCTTC

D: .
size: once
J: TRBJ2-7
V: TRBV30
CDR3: CAWSRAAYEQYF
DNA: TGTGCCTGGAGTCGGGCGGCCTACGAGCAGTACTTC

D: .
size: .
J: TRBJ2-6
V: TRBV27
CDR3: CASREANVLTF
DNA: TGTGCCAGCAGGGAGGCCAACGTCCTGACTTTC

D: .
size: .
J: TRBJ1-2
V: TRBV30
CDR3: CAWSVQSNYGYTF
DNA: TGTGCCTGGAGTGTACAGTCCAACTATGGCTACACCTTC

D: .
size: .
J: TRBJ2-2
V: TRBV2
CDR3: CASSNTGIGELFF
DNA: TGTGCCAGCAGTAACACAGGGATCGGGGAGCTGTTTTTT

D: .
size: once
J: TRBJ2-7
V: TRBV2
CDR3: CASSERLTYEQYF
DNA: TGTGCCAGCAGTGAGAGACTTACCTACGAGCAGTACTTC

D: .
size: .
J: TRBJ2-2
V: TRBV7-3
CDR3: CASSPGGTGELFF
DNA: TGTGCCAGCAGCCCCGGAGGGACCGGGGAGCTGTTTTTT

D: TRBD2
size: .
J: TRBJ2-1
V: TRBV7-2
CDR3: CASSPAGTRRYNEQFF
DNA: TGTGCCAGCAGCCCGGCCGGGACTAGAAGATACAATGAGCAGTTCTTC

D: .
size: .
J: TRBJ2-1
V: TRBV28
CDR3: CASSSGTYVGNEQFF
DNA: TGTGCCAGCAGTTCCGGGACTTACGTCGGCAATGAGCAGTTCTTC

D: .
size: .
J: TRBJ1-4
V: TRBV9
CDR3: CASSVSSGHGEKLFF
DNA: TGTGCCAGCAGCGTATCCTCGGGACACGGGGAAAAACTGTTTTTT

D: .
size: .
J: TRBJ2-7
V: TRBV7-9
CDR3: CASSPRSSYEQYF
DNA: TGTGCCAGTAGCCCCCGGAGCTCCTACGAGCAGTACTTC

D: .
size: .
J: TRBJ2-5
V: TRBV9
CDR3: CASSPTSIETQYF
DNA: TGTGCCAGCAGCCCGACTAGTATAGAGACCCAGTACTTC